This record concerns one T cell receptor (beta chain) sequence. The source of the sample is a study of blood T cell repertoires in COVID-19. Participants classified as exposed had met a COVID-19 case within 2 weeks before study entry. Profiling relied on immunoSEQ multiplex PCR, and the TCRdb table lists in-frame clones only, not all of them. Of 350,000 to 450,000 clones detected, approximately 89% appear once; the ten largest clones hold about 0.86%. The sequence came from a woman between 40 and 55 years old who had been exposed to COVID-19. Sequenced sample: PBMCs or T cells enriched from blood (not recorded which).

In DNA, the CDR3 is TGTGCCAGCAGCCACCAGGGGGATAATGAAAAACTGTTTTTT. Translation gives CASSHQGDNEKLFF. The rearrangement links TRBV9 to TRBJ1-4, with 7 positions matching TRBD1. The trim removed 4 bases at V and 4 bases at J, leaving 4 bases unmatched. Germline V gives CDR1 SGDLS, CDR2 YYNGEE. This CDR3 contains 14 residues.